These 15 T cell receptor beta chains share one sample of origin, sequenced in a study of blood T cell repertoires in COVID-19 (dated by TCRdb to the early 2020s). The method behind the library was the immunoSEQ multiplex PCR assay. TCRdb's version of the immuneACCESS table is confined to in-frame rearrangements and falls short of the full clone set. An unresolved V gene accounts for under half of the shortfall where checked; the remainder is of unknown origin. For this sample the table gives 220,000 or so clones, of which more than 75% were detected only once. Over 2% of the sample rests with the top ten. The sequenced sample consisted of PBMCs or T cells enriched from blood (not recorded which). The receptors shown here come from a woman in her fifties or sixties who had recovered from COVID-19.

This sequence joins TRBV4-1 and TRBJ1-6; TRBD1 agrees at 8 bases. Germline loops: CDR1 MGHRA, CDR2 YSYEKL. The CDR3 spans 17 residues. V dropped 0 bases and J dropped 10; count of bases not matched to a gene: 11. CDR3 in DNA: TGCGCCAGCAGCCAAGATGGGAGTCGGACAGGGCCCTCACCCCTCCACTTT. Translated, it gives CASSQDGSRTGPSPLHF.

This chain connects TRBV27 to TRBJ1-5, with D tentatively TRBD1 (5 bases). This CDR3 is built from 14 residues. Germline V gene lookup returns CDR1 MNHEY and CDR2 SMNVEV (reference sequence). V dropped 3 bases and J dropped 0 bases, with 6 bases sitting between them. The chain's CDR3 is CASSFGHSNQPQHF. In DNA form, the CDR3 reads TGTGCCAGCAGTTTCGGACATAGCAATCAGCCCCAGCATTTT.

In DNA form, the CDR3 reads TGCGCCAGCAGCCAAGTGGTCGGCAGGGAAACACCCCTCCACTTT. Its translation is CASSQVVGRETPLHF. The rearrangement joins TRBV4-3 to TRBJ1-6, with D maybe TRBD1 (5 bases). Per the germline V gene, CDR1 is LGHNA and CDR2 is YSLEER. Trimming removed 1 base at V and 11 bases at J, with 15 bases between. This CDR3 is 15 amino acids long.

This sequence joins TRBV20-1 and TRBJ2-2, with 7 bases matching TRBD1. V shed 3 bases and J 2 bases; nucleotides not matched to a gene: 3. The CDR3 length is 14 residues. Germline lookup yields CDR1 DFQATT and CDR2 SNEGSKA (reference sequence). The DNA for the CDR3 is TGCAGTGCTAGTGGACAGGTCAACACCGGGGAGCTGTTTTTT. Its translation is CSASGQVNTGELFF.

The chain is built from TRBV3-1 (or the pseudogene TRBV3-2) and TRBJ2-7; 13 nucleotides agree with TRBD2. This CDR3 contains 19 residues. Germline lookup yields CDR1 LGHDT and CDR2 YNNKEL (reference sequence). The ends lost 1 base at V and 2 bases at J; junction bases unmatched: 11. This CDR3 is CASSQVPRTSGRLTYEQYF. The CDR3 coding sequence is TGTGCCAGCAGCCAAGTCCCTAGGACTAGCGGGAGACTAACCTACGAGCAGTACTTC.

The chain carries TRBV3-1 (or the pseudogene TRBV3-2) and TRBJ1-1, with TRBD1 as a possible D gene (6 bases). The germline gives CDR1 LGHDT, CDR2 YNNKEL (reference sequence). The V gene lost 3 bases and the J gene lost 8 bases, with 13 bases spanning the gap. There are 13 residues in the CDR3. CDR3 sequence (DNA): TGTGCCAGCAGCCAGAGGGGGGGTCGGGAAGCTTTCTTT. This gives the protein CASSQRGGREAFF.

The chain employs TRBV5-8 and TRBJ2-2, with 12 bases aligning to TRBD2. V lost 4 bases to trimming and J lost 5 bases; unmatched junction nucleotides: 9. This CDR3 comprises 17 residues. Germline V gene lookup returns CDR1 SGHTS and CDR2 YDEGEE. The CDR3: CASSPGGTSGRTGELFF. CDR3 DNA sequence: TGTGCCAGCAGCCCCGGGGGAACTAGCGGGAGGACCGGGGAGCTGTTTTTT. The full variable domain, completed using reference TRBV5-8 and TRBJ2-2, is EAGVTQSPTHLIKTRGQQATLRCSPISGHTSVYWYQQALGLGLQFLLWYDEGEERNRGNFPPRFSGRQFPNYSSELNVNALELEDSALYLCASSPGGTSGRTGELFFGEGSRLTVL.

The V gene is TRBV6-5, the J gene TRBJ2-3, with 8 bases identical to TRBD1. This CDR3 comprises 14 residues. V was clipped by 6 bases and J by 7 bases; unmatched bases: 9. Germline V lookup: CDR1 MNHEY, CDR2 SVGAGI. CDR3 region: CASSGQGALYTQYF. CDR3 bases: TGTGCCAGCAGCGGACAGGGAGCTTTATATACGCAGTATTTT.

The chain employs TRBV6-5 and TRBJ2-7; D might be TRBD1 (5 bases). Germline-derived CDR1 and CDR2 are MNHEY and SVGAGI. The V gene lost 2 bases and the J gene lost 1 base, with 12 bases spanning the gap. The CDR3 has 15 amino acids. The DNA of the CDR3 is TGTGCCAGCAGTTACGAGAGACAGAGTTCCTACGAGCAGTACTTC. It is translated as CASSYERQSSYEQYF.

The chain recombines TRBV3-1 (or the pseudogene TRBV3-2) with TRBJ2-1; 7 nucleotides align to TRBD2. The CDR3 extends over 15 amino acids. Per the germline V gene, CDR1 is LGHDT and CDR2 is YNNKEL (reference sequence). V lost 9 bases and J lost 2; bases outside the gene matches: 10. CDR3 sequence (DNA): TGTGCCAGTTCAAATCCGGGAGGTACCTACAATGAGCAGTTCTTC. The encoded protein is CASSNPGGTYNEQFF.

This chain connects TRBV3-1 (or the pseudogene TRBV3-2) to TRBJ1-3; 7 bases agree with TRBD1. V was pared by 4 bases and J by 1 base, with 7 bases of the junction left unmatched. The CDR3 runs 16 residues. CDR1 is LGHDT, CDR2 YNNKEL, per germline (reference sequence). This chain's CDR3 is CASSPTGILSGNTIYF. The CDR3 DNA sequence: TGTGCCAGCAGCCCGACAGGGATCCTTTCTGGAAACACCATATATTTT.

V and J are TRBV10-3 and TRBJ1-1, with D possibly matching TRBD1 (6 bases). Trimming cost V 6 bases and J 4 bases, with 12 bases left between them. CDR1 is ENHRY, CDR2 SYGVKD, per germline. CDR3 length: 13 amino acids. The CDR3 loop reads CAIRTGLTTEAFF. The CDR3 DNA reads as TGTGCCATCAGGACAGGTTTGACCACTGAAGCTTTCTTT.

CDR3 sequence: CASSGVGAGTQYF. CDR3 nucleotide sequence: TGTGCCAGCAGTGGCGTGGGAGCGGGGACGCAGTATTTT. V gene TRBV6-2 or TRBV6-3 combines with J gene TRBJ2-3, with TRBD2 matching 7 bases. This CDR3 comprises 13 residues. Germline CDR1 MNHEY, CDR2 SVGEGT. With 5 bases clipped from V and 9 bases from J, the junction kept 8 bases outside the gene matches.

The chain carries TRBV5-8 and TRBJ1-2, with D possibly being TRBD1 (6 bases). The V and J ends lost 5 bases and 7 bases respectively, with 15 bases between them. The CDR3 covers 13 residues. Germline CDR1 SGHTS, CDR2 YDEGEE. CDR3 region: CASRVTGFAGYTF. CDR3 sequence (DNA): TGTGCCAGCAGGGTAACAGGGTTTGCTGGCTACACCTTC.

The chain joins TRBV12-3 or TRBV12-4 to TRBJ2-7; tentatively, D is TRBD1 (6 bases). The CDR3 spans 13 residues. Trimming cost V 5 bases and J 2 bases, with 10 bases left between them. Written as DNA, the CDR3 is TGTGCCAGCAGTAAGACAGGAACCTACGAGCAGTACTTC. It translates to CASSKTGTYEQYF.